One and the same sample provided the 29 T cell receptor beta chains below, sequenced in a study of cytomegalovirus exposure and HLA in healthy donors. In the PCR, 60 Vbeta and 13 Jbeta primers were used. Using immunoSEQ multiplex PCR, the repertoire was profiled, and TCRdb retains in-frame clones only, with some absent. The sample holds around 200,000 clones, 75% to 90% seen once. Sequencing was carried out using PBMCs. The receptors come from a woman aged 25-40 years in good health and CMV-seronegative.

Remarks on this clone: The junction and the germline gene differ at one end; a read error may be behind it. The V and J genes are TRBV29-1 and TRBJ2-2; D unresolved. Germline values: CDR1 SQVTM, CDR2 ANQGSEA. The length of the CDR3 is 13 residues. CDR3 sequence (DNA): TGCAGCGCTGAAGCCGGTCGGACCGGGGAGCTGTTTTTT. Amino acid sequence: CSAEAGRTGELFF.

The gene calls are TRBV27 and TRBJ2-1; TRBD2 matches at 7 bases. After removal of 6 bases from V and 8 bases from J, the junction contained 13 bases not matched to a gene. CDR3 length: 15 amino acids. Germline CDR1 is MNHEY and CDR2 is SMNVEV (reference sequence). CDR3 region: CASSVGGSLPDEQFF. DNA for the CDR3: TGTGCCAGCAGCGTAGGCGGGAGCCTCCCCGATGAGCAGTTCTTC.

This clone was observed a handful of times. The chain combines TRBV5-1 with TRBJ1-1; TRBD1 matches 9 bases. There are 14 residues in the CDR3. Germline CDR1 reads SGHRS; CDR2 reads YFSETQ. V lost 4 bases and J lost 2; bases outside the gene matches: 3. This CDR3 is CASSLQGANTEAFF. The CDR3 DNA reads as TGCGCCAGCAGCCTACAGGGGGCTAACACTGAAGCTTTCTTT.

V is TRBV6-1 and J is TRBJ1-3; D not resolved. Trimming stripped 7 bases from V and 3 bases from J, with 13 bases between. The CDR3 spans 14 residues. Germline-derived CDR1 and CDR2 are MNHNS and SASEGT. For the CDR3, the DNA is TGTGCCAGCATGGCAGGAATTATTGGAAACACCATATATTTT. Translating gives CASMAGIIGNTIYF.

This chain connects TRBV28 to TRBJ1-5; D not certain. V lost 7 bases and J lost 7, with 20 bases in between. This CDR3 comprises 15 residues. Germline V gives CDR1 MDHEN, CDR2 SYDVKM. CDR3 residues: CASIPGFSLGQPQHF. The CDR3 DNA is TGTGCCAGCATCCCTGGGTTTTCTCTAGGACAGCCCCAGCATTTT.

The chain recombines TRBV6-5 with TRBJ2-3; TRBD2 aligns across 10 bases. This CDR3 has 15 residues. With V trimmed by 6 bases and J by 2 bases, 5 bases remained unmatched. The germline V gene encodes CDR1 MNHEY and CDR2 SVGAGI. CDR3 protein: CASRRLAGVTDTQYF. The CDR3 DNA reads as TGTGCCAGCAGGCGGCTAGCGGGGGTCACAGATACGCAGTATTTT.

This chain uses TRBV5-1 with TRBJ1-1; D is ambiguous. The V gene lost 2 bases and the J gene lost 1 base, with 12 bases spanning the gap. Germline CDR1 SGHRS, CDR2 YFSETQ. This CDR3 region has 15 residues. CDR3 DNA: TGCGCCAGCAGCTTAACAGTCTCGAAGAACACTGAAGCTTTCTTT. Encoded protein: CASSLTVSKNTEAFF.

The chain is built from TRBV4-2 and TRBJ2-2; 10 positions agree with TRBD2. The CDR3 sequence is 20 residues long. Germline assignment: CDR1 LGHNA and CDR2 YNFKEQ. The V segment lost 4 bases and the J segment 0 bases; nucleotides outside the gene matches: 14. The CDR3 bases are TGTGCCAGCAGCCTCTTGACCGGACTAGCGGAGATAGCGAACACCGGGGAGCTGTTTTTT. Translating gives CASSLLTGLAEIANTGELFF.

This rearrangement joins TRBV10-2 to TRBJ2-7; 9 bases are shared with TRBD2. Germline V gene lookup returns CDR1 WSHSY and CDR2 SAAADI. Unmatched junction bases numbered 14, after V lost 2 bases and J lost 6 bases. The CDR3 has 17 amino acids. CDR3 nucleotide sequence: TGCGCCAGCAGTGAGCCCCCGGGACTAGCTCAAGGGGGCGAGCAGTACTTC. Protein: CASSEPPGLAQGGEQYF.

This clone showed up just once. The V call is TRBV5-1, the J call TRBJ2-3, with TRBD2 matching 13 bases. Germline V gene sequence: CDR1 SGHRS, CDR2 YFSETQ. V was clipped by 4 bases and J by 5 bases; unmatched bases: 7. This CDR3 comprises 16 residues. This CDR3 reads CASSQGLAGLGDTQYF. CDR3 in DNA: TGCGCCAGCAGCCAGGGACTAGCGGGACTTGGAGATACGCAGTATTTT. Drawing the rest from reference TRBV5-1 and TRBJ2-3, the complete variable domain is KAGVTQTPRYLIKTRGQQVTLSCSPISGHRSVSWYQQTPGQGLQFLFEYFSETQRNKGNFPGRFSGRQFSNSRSEMNVSTLELGDSALYLCASSQGLAGLGDTQYFGPGTRLTVL.

On this clone itself: A junction boundary mismatches the germline segment, possibly from a read error. The V call is TRBV7-9, the J call TRBJ2-7, with D unresolved. This CDR3 is built from 11 residues. The germline CDR1 and CDR2 sequences are SEHNR and FQNEAQ (reference sequence). For the CDR3, the DNA is TGTTCCAGCAGCTTATCGGACGAGCAGTACTTC. It specifies CSSSLSDEQYF.

V is TRBV5-5 and J is TRBJ2-3; tentatively, D is TRBD2 (6 bases). The germline gives CDR1 SGHKS, CDR2 YYEKEE (reference sequence). The CDR3 consists of 13 residues. In DNA, the CDR3 is TGTGTCACTGCAGCGGGCGCTACAGATACGCAGTATTTT. Translation: CVTAAGATDTQYF.

The V and J genes are TRBV5-4 and TRBJ2-3; 8 positions agree with TRBD2. Germline trimming cut 4 bases from V and 4 bases from J; bases unmatched to any gene: 11. Germline CDR1 is SGHNT and CDR2 is YYREEE (reference sequence). The CDR3 contains 16 residues. The CDR3 is CASSHGLALGPDTQYF. CDR3 DNA sequence: TGTGCCAGCAGCCATGGACTAGCTCTTGGGCCAGATACGCAGTATTTT.

The sample holds a few counts of this clone. The V gene is TRBV7-8, the J gene TRBJ2-2; TRBD1 matches at 9 bases. Trimming cost V 6 bases and J 5 bases; bases outside gene matches: 7. CDR1 and CDR2 (germline): SGHVS, FQNEAQ. The CDR3 consists of 15 residues. The DNA for the CDR3 is TGTGCCAGCAGTCCTACCGGGACAGGGACCGGGGAGCTGTTTTTT. It codes for CASSPTGTGTGELFF.

The V and J genes are TRBV28 and TRBJ2-7; 12 bases map to TRBD1. The CDR3 totals 14 residues. V shed 5 bases, J shed 4 bases, and the junction held 3 bases outside the gene matches. Germline assignment: CDR1 MDHEN and CDR2 SYDVKM. The chain's CDR3 is CASSPGQGAYEQYF. The CDR3 bases are TGTGCCAGCAGTCCGGGACAGGGGGCTTACGAGCAGTACTTC.

The chain is built from TRBV9 and TRBJ2-5, with 7 nucleotides matching TRBD2. CDR3 length: 17 amino acids. With 0 bases clipped from V and 4 bases from J, the junction kept 12 bases outside the gene matches. The V gene's germline CDR1 is SGDLS and CDR2 YYNGEE. CDR3 bases: TGTGCCAGCAGCGTAGCTACCGGACTAGGCCCCGGAGAGACCCAGTACTTC. It is translated as CASSVATGLGPGETQYF.

V and J are TRBV7-2 and TRBJ1-1; 7 nucleotides agree with TRBD1. CDR1 and CDR2 (germline): SGHTA, FQGNSA. This CDR3 has 15 amino acids. The V and J ends lost 5 bases and 3 bases, in that order; junction bases with no gene match: 9. As DNA, the CDR3 is TGTGCCAGCAGCCCCCGACAGGGCGTTCACACTGAAGCTTTCTTT. Translation: CASSPRQGVHTEAFF. The full variable domain, rest sourced from reference TRBV7-2 and TRBJ1-1, is GAGVSQSPSNKVTEKGKDVELRCDPISGHTALYWYRQSLGQGLEFLIYFQGNSAPDKSGLPSDRFSAERTGGSVSTLTIQRTQQEDSAVYLCASSPRQGVHTEAFFGQGTRLTVV.

This chain joins TRBV7-2 and TRBJ1-1, with a tentative D call TRBD1 (6 bases). V lost 6 bases, J lost 4 bases, and 12 bases lay in between. Germline V lookup: CDR1 SGHTA, CDR2 FQGNSA. The CDR3 has 13 residues. As DNA, the CDR3 is TGTGCCAGCAGGTTTACAGGGTCCACTGAAGCTTTCTTT. Its protein is CASRFTGSTEAFF.

This chain links TRBV28 with TRBJ1-2, with 9 bases identical to TRBD1. Germline values: CDR1 MDHEN, CDR2 SYDVKM. The CDR3 has 14 amino acids. After removal of 5 bases from V and 2 bases from J, the junction contained 3 bases not matched to a gene. CDR3 region: CASSPGQGNYGYTF. The CDR3 region has the DNA TGTGCCAGCAGTCCCGGACAGGGGAACTATGGCTACACCTTC.

As DNA, the CDR3 is TGTGCCAGCAGCCAACGTGCGGGGTTTGATGAGCAGTTCTTC. Translation: CASSQRAGFDEQFF. This chain connects TRBV4-2 to TRBJ2-1; D possibly corresponds to TRBD2 (6 bases). This CDR3 comprises 14 residues. The V gene's germline CDR1 is LGHNA and CDR2 YNFKEQ. The V end was cut by 2 bases, the J end by 8 bases, with 13 bases between.

The chain uses TRBV28 and TRBJ2-2, with TRBD1 identical over 9 bases. The CDR3 has 16 amino acids. V was pared by 3 bases and J by 5 bases, with 7 bases of the junction left unmatched. Per germline, CDR1 MDHEN and CDR2 SYDVKM. The CDR3 DNA is TGTGCCAGCAGTTTCCAAGGGACAGGGTGGACCGGGGAGCTGTTTTTT. It translates to CASSFQGTGWTGELFF.

The chain uses TRBV7-8 and TRBJ2-7; 8 bases are a match to TRBD2. The CDR3 extends over 16 amino acids. J lost 0 bases, V lost 3 bases, and 7 bases had no gene match. The germline V gene has CDR1 SGHVS and CDR2 FQNEAQ. CDR3 region: CASSFPGGGISYEQYF. Here the CDR3 DNA reads TGTGCCAGCAGCTTCCCGGGCGGGGGGATCTCCTACGAGCAGTACTTC.

The chain employs TRBV7-8 and TRBJ2-2, with 8 bases fitting TRBD2. After removal of 6 bases from V and 6 bases from J, the junction contained 12 bases not matched to a gene. The germline V gene encodes CDR1 SGHVS and CDR2 FQNEAQ. The CDR3 has 16 amino acids. CDR3 protein: CASRPLGEAGAGELFF. CDR3 nucleotide sequence: TGTGCCAGCAGGCCCCTCGGGGAAGCGGGGGCCGGGGAGCTGTTTTTT.

The chain carries TRBV5-1 and TRBJ2-3, with D maybe TRBD2 (5 bases). From germline, CDR1 is SGHRS and CDR2 YFSETQ. This CDR3 spans 13 amino acids. Trimming removed 0 bases from V and 6 bases from J, with 8 bases in between. The CDR3: CASSLERGDTQYF. In DNA, the CDR3 is TGCGCCAGCAGCTTGGAGCGCGGGGATACGCAGTATTTT.

The chain joins TRBV2 to TRBJ2-5; 7 bases agree with TRBD1. The CDR3 runs to 15 residues. Trimming at V came to 5 bases and at J to 2 bases, leaving 8 bases not matched to a gene. From germline, CDR1 is SNHLY and CDR2 FYNNEI. The CDR3 nucleotides are TGTGCCAGCAGTCCCGGGACAGCCCGGCAAGAGACCCAGTACTTC. Protein sequence: CASSPGTARQETQYF. Complete variable domain (other parts from reference TRBV2 and TRBJ2-5): EPEVTQTPSHQVTQMGQEVILRCVPISNHLYFYWYRQILGQKVEFLVSFYNNEISEKSEIFDDQFSVERPDGSNFTLKIRSTKLEDSAMYFCASSPGTARQETQYFGPGTRLLVL.

The CDR3 spells CASSLETVPGELFF. CDR3 DNA: TGTGCCAGCAGTTTGGAGACAGTCCCTGGGGAACTGTTTTTT. The gene calls are TRBV28 and TRBJ1-4; D might be TRBD1 (5 bases). CDR3 size: 14 residues. Germline CDR1 MDHEN, CDR2 SYDVKM. Trimming removed 3 bases at V and 12 bases at J, with 17 bases between.

The V gene is TRBV2, the J gene TRBJ2-7; 12 bases are a match to TRBD2. Germline trimming cut 6 bases from V and 0 bases from J; bases unmatched to any gene: 6. CDR3 size: 16 residues. CDR1 and CDR2 from the germline V gene are SNHLY and FYNNEI. The CDR3 nucleotides are TGTGCCAGCAGCGCTCGGACTAGCGGGGTCTCCTACGAGCAGTACTTC. Translating it yields CASSARTSGVSYEQYF.

This chain links TRBV5-4 with TRBJ2-5, with D possibly matching TRBD1 (6 bases). The tail of the sequence fits TRBJ2-7 better, so the J call may be wrong. Germline CDR1 and CDR2: SGHNT and YYREEE (reference sequence). CDR3 length: 16 residues. CDR3 DNA: TGTGCCAGCAGCCCGATGACAGGCTCTTTAGGGAACGAGCAGTACTTC. The encoded protein is CASSPMTGSLGNEQYF.

The V call is TRBV7-9, the J call TRBJ1-4; TRBD1 aligns across 7 bases. Looked up from germline, CDR1 is SEHNR and CDR2 is FQNEAQ (reference sequence). This CDR3 contains 16 residues. V shed 2 bases, J shed 8 bases, and the junction held 11 bases outside the gene matches. This chain's CDR3 is CASSLRSGQDGEKLFF. The CDR3 DNA follows: TGTGCCAGCAGCTTACGCTCCGGACAGGACGGCGAAAAACTGTTTTTT.